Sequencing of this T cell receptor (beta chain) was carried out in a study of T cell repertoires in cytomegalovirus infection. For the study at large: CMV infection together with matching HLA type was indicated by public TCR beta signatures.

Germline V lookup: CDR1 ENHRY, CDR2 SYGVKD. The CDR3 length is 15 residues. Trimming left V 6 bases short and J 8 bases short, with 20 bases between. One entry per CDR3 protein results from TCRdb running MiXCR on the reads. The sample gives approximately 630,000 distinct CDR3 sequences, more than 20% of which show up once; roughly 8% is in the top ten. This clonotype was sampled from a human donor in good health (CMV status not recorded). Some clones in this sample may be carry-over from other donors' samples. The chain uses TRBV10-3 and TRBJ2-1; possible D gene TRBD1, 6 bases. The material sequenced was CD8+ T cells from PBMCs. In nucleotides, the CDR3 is TGTGCCATCAGCACCCTCGCAGGGGATCAATATGAGCAGTTCTTC. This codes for CAISTLAGDQYEQFF.